The clone carrying this T cell receptor beta chain has only one observation. The antigen is unknown. Trimming pared 5 bases from V and 2 bases from J, leaving 16 bases between. The germline V gene has CDR1 SGHVS and CDR2 FNYEAQ. This CDR3 is 15 amino acids long. These data come from a study of shared clonotypes between healthy human individuals. Study findings and constraints: Clonotypes which were not shared had lower generation probabilities than clonotypes that all four donors shared. Rarefaction gave evidence that sorted-subset sequencing remained incomplete despite large depth.

Method: immunoSEQ multiplex PCR; TCRdb's copy keeps in-frame clones and lacks some. This table holds over 2,000,000 clones, roughly 95% found once. CD8 cells classed as naive were CD45RO-negative and positively selected for CCR7, excluding terminally differentiated effector memory CD45RA+ cells. Specimen: naive CD8+ T cells from PBMCs. The sequence derives from a young man in good health. Some clones in this sample may be carry-over from other donors' samples. This chain links TRBV7-6 with TRBJ2-7; D perhaps matches TRBD2 (5 bases). The DNA for the CDR3 is TGTGCCAGCAGCCCACGGACTTCCGGACCCTACGAGCAGTACTTC. Its protein product is CASSPRTSGPYEQYF.